These 5 T cell receptor beta chains originate from one sample sequenced in a study of blood T cell repertoires in COVID-19. Profiling relied on immunoSEQ multiplex PCR, and the TCRdb table lists in-frame clones only, not all of them. The data contain 150,000 to 200,000 clones, roughly 77% of them singletons. The specimen was peripheral blood. Receptors originate from a woman aged 40 to 50 with COVID-19, enrolled during active disease.

This chain joins TRBV29-1 and TRBJ2-3, with 8 bases fitting TRBD2. The CDR3 length is 14 residues. Per germline, CDR1 SQVTM and CDR2 ANQGSEA. With V trimmed by 8 bases and J by 2 bases, 9 bases remained unmatched. The CDR3 loop is CSWGLAGLTDTQYF. The CDR3 DNA sequence: TGCAGCTGGGGGCTAGCGGGCCTCACAGATACGCAGTATTTT.

The V and J genes are TRBV2 and TRBJ2-1, with D unclear. Trimming took 5 bases from V and 0 from J, leaving 11 bases between them. This CDR3 is 15 amino acids long. The germline V gene has CDR1 SNHLY and CDR2 FYNNEI. The CDR3 DNA reads as TGTGCCAGCAGTCAACAGCATTTCTCCTACAATGAGCAGTTCTTC. Its protein product is CASSQQHFSYNEQFF.

The chain uses TRBV5-5 and TRBJ1-1; D unclear. The germline gives CDR1 SGHKS, CDR2 YYEKEE (reference sequence). The CDR3 is made up of 15 amino acids. V lost 4 bases and J 6 bases, leaving 19 bases between the germline ends. The CDR3 spells CASSVYGINVAEAFF. Here the CDR3 DNA reads TGTGCCAGCAGCGTGTACGGGATTAACGTGGCTGAAGCTTTCTTT. Looking up the rest from reference TRBV5-5 and TRBJ1-1 gives the full variable domain: DAGVTQSPTHLIKTRGQQVTLRCSPISGHKSVSWYQQVLGQGPQFIFQYYEKEERGRGNFPDRFSARQFPNYSSELNVNALLLGDSALYLCASSVYGINVAEAFFGQGTRLTVV.

The chain has TRBV5-4 and TRBJ1-6; the match to TRBD1 covers 7 bases. This CDR3 is built from 15 residues. Unmatched junction bases numbered 7, after V lost 2 bases and J lost 8 bases. Germline CDR1 is SGHNT and CDR2 is YYREEE (reference sequence). CDR3 DNA: TGTGCCAGCAGCTTCGTCGGGACAGTTTATTCACCCCTCCACTTT. This gives the protein CASSFVGTVYSPLHF. Full variable domain (missing parts from reference TRBV5-4 and TRBJ1-6): ETGVTQSPTHLIKTRGQQVTLRCSSQSGHNTVSWYQQALGQGPQFIFQYYREEENGRGNFPPRFSGLQFPNYSSELNVNALELDDSALYLCASSFVGTVYSPLHFGNGTRLTVT.

This clone has just one count. The chain joins TRBV19 to TRBJ2-5; D is unclear. V shed 4 bases and J shed 0 bases, with 6 bases lying between them. The CDR3 runs to 13 residues. Germline values: CDR1 LNHDA, CDR2 SQIVND (reference sequence). In DNA form, the CDR3 reads TGTGCCAGTAGTACACCTAACCAAGAGACCCAGTACTTC. Its translation: CASSTPNQETQYF.